The entry below describes one TCR beta chain. Its antigen is still unknown. One junction end disagrees with the germline gene, perhaps due to a read error. The CDR3 has 19 amino acids, counting the end cysteine and phenylalanine. CDR3 DNA only is kept here, 57 bases in frame from base 1. The germline V gene (reference sequence) supplies CDR1 LGHDT and CDR2 YNNKEL. The data originate from a study of CD8 T cells in ankylosing spondylitis (dated by TCRdb to the late 2010s). For the wider study: The study profiled T cell receptor beta repertoires in healthy donors and ankylosing spondylitis patients to find disease-linked TCR variants. The full study cohort was made up of about two dozen ankylosing spondylitis patients and 108 healthy donors. Peripheral blood was sampled, and synovial fluid was also collected from ankylosing spondylitis patients.

The full study reports these points: Some TCR beta motif variants had previously been reported in synovial fluid and blood of reactive arthritis patients, which suggested common disease-initiation mechanisms. Blood from ankylosing spondylitis patients appeared to be characterized by a TCR beta motif made up of under 10 highly homologous amino acid variants. The disease-linked clones were reported as significantly enriched in matched synovial fluid samples from ankylosing spondylitis patients. The disease-linked clones showed a CD8+ phenotype and occurred at relatively low frequencies in peripheral blood.

The listed sequencing device is Illumina HiSeq 2500. Quantitative 5'-RACE with molecular barcodes was used to prepare TCR beta libraries. Processing in the source paper ran as follows. To identify disease-linked TCR variants, a new computational method was used, one built on a probabilistic model of VDJ rearrangement. TCRdb passed the public sequencing reads through fastp at Q25 and MiXCR, retaining productive beta sequences. CDR3 protein duplicates are merged, each entry listing the most common genes and DNA. These V and J calls rely on TCRdb rather than the paper's analysis. This sample is represented by about 130,000 distinct CDR3 sequences; 9.3% of them were singletons. The top ten clones comprise roughly 3.4% of the sample.

The sequenced sample was blood, either unsorted or a sorted T cell fraction (not recorded which). The clonotype was recovered from a male donor with ankylosing spondylitis or in good health (not recorded which). The chain was built from TRBV3-1 and TRBJ2-3; 7 bases in the middle match TRBD2. The nucleotide sequence is given as TGTGCCAGCACCCAAGACCCAGGGCTAGCGGACCTCCGCACAGATACGCAGTATTTT. Its amino acids are CASTQDPGLADLRTDTQYF.